The 9 T cell receptor beta chains given below trace back to one sample, sequenced in a study of tumor and adjacent non-tumor tissue in lung cancer. This sample's RNA came from whole unsorted tissue. The library came from three nested PCR rounds adapted from ARM-PCR protocols. MiXCR, applied by TCRdb to the multiplex PCR reads, yields one record per CDR3 protein. Seen here are tens of thousands of distinct CDR3 sequences, about two thirds observed once, and the top ten hold roughly 12%. What was sequenced was lung tumor tissue. The receptors originated from a woman in her seventies with non-small cell lung cancer.

V and J are TRBV7-8 and TRBJ2-1; 12 bases match TRBD2. CDR1 SGHVS and CDR2 FQNEAQ come from the germline V gene. This CDR3 comprises 15 residues. In DNA, the CDR3 is TGTGTCAACAGCCTAGCGGGAGGGCCTGGGAATGAGCAGTTCTTC. Translation gives CVNSLAGGPGNEQFF.

In this sample, this clonotype turned up once. Relative to the germline gene, one junction end is altered; a read error may explain this. V gene TRBV4-1 combines with J gene TRBJ2-3; the match to TRBD2 covers 11 bases. The length of the CDR3 is 17 residues. Looked up from germline, CDR1 is MGHRA and CDR2 is YSYEKL. The CDR3 DNA reads as TGCGTCAGCAGCCAAGAACCGGGACTAGCGGCCACAGATACGCAGTACTTT. It specifies CVSSQEPGLAATDTQYF.

As regards this clonotype: Because it lacks the conserved phenylalanine or tryptophan at the end, this CDR3 is likely a read error. V is TRBV29-1 and J is TRBJ1-5; 11 bases are shared with TRBD1. V shed 6 bases and J 12 bases; nucleotides not matched to a gene: 7. Germline values: CDR1 SQVTM, CDR2 ANQGSEA. The CDR3 covers 12 residues. Here the CDR3 reads CSVSGTGGGQHI. The CDR3, as DNA: TGCAGCGTGTCGGGGACAGGGGGTGGCCAGCATATT.

The chain is built from TRBV4-2 and TRBJ2-3; no firm D call. Germline CDR1 reads LGHNA; CDR2 reads YNFKEQ. CDR3 length: 15 residues. Trimming removed 3 bases at V and 4 bases at J, with 14 bases between. The CDR3 region is CASSHGARGPDTQYF. The CDR3 DNA reads as TGTGCCAGCAGCCATGGAGCGAGAGGTCCAGATACGCAGTATTTT.

This clonotype was picked up many times. The rearrangement links TRBV19 to TRBJ1-5; D is ambiguous. CDR3 length equals 12 residues. V gave up 3 bases and J gave up 6 bases, with 6 bases separating them. Germline lookup yields CDR1 LNHDA and CDR2 SQIVND (reference sequence). CDR3 sequence (DNA): TGTGCCAGTAGTATTTTCAGTCAGCCCCAGCATTTT. Residues: CASSIFSQPQHF.

J is TRBJ1-5 and V is TRBV6-5; TRBD1 aligns across 8 bases. Per the germline V gene, CDR1 is MNHEY and CDR2 is SVGAGI. The CDR3 runs to 15 residues. V trimming: 8 bases; J trimming: 7 bases; junction bases outside the gene matches: 13. The CDR3 DNA sequence: TGTGCCAGCGGCTACTCAGGAGGACAGGGACAGCCCCAGCATTTT. Translated, it gives CASGYSGGQGQPQHF.

As concerns this clonotype: A read error may account for a junction end that differs from germline. The rearrangement uses TRBV6-1 and TRBJ1-2; TRBD1 aligns across 10 bases. Germline V gives CDR1 MNHNS, CDR2 SASEGT. The CDR3 has 16 amino acids. The CDR3 loop reads CATTQGQGLYYHGYPF. Here the CDR3 DNA reads TGTGCCACTACCCAGGGACAGGGGTTATATTACCATGGCTACCCCTTC.

A note on this clonotype: Mismatch with germline at one junction end may stem from a read error. The gene calls are TRBV4-1 and TRBJ1-4; D remains unclear. Germline-derived CDR1 and CDR2 are MGHRA and YSYEKL. The CDR3 length is 17 residues. The CDR3 DNA sequence: TGCACCCGCAGCCAAGGTCAGACGATGGCAACTAATGAAAAACCGTTTTTT. This gives the protein CTRSQGQTMATNEKPFF.

This chain uses TRBV5-1 with TRBJ2-5; 8 nucleotides line up with TRBD2. Germline V gene lookup returns CDR1 SGHRS and CDR2 YFSETQ. This CDR3 region has 15 residues. After removal of 7 bases from V and 5 bases from J, the junction contained 13 bases not matched to a gene. CDR3 in amino acids: CASGLTSEHLETQYF. Written as DNA, the CDR3 is TGCGCCAGCGGATTGACTAGCGAGCACTTGGAGACCCAGTACTTC.